The 31 T cell receptor beta chains presented below share a single source sample, sequenced in a study of blood T cell repertoires in COVID-19. The data were produced by immunoSEQ multiplex PCR, yet TCRdb's version contains in-frame clones alone and is incomplete. The table shows 250,000 to 300,000 clones, with 86% occurring only once. The sample was peripheral blood. The receptors here all came from a young woman with COVID-19, enrolled during active disease.

The chain is built from TRBV18 and TRBJ2-7; 7 positions match TRBD1. Germline CDR1 reads KGHSH; CDR2 reads LQKENI. The CDR3 runs to 16 residues. V trimming: 3 bases; J trimming: 0 bases; junction bases outside the gene matches: 8. The CDR3 DNA reads TGTGCCAGCTCACCTCCCATACAGGGGTTCTCCTACGAGCAGTACTTC. It encodes CASSPPIQGFSYEQYF.

The sample holds one count of this clone. The rearrangement uses TRBV7-9 and TRBJ1-1; D is ambiguous. The CDR3 contains 14 residues. Germline loops: CDR1 SEHNR, CDR2 FQNEAQ (reference sequence). The V and J ends lost 2 bases and 3 bases respectively, with 10 bases between them. The CDR3 reads CASSLSDGYTEAFF. As DNA, the CDR3 is TGTGCCAGCAGCTTATCAGACGGGTACACTGAAGCTTTCTTT.

The chain uses TRBV2 and TRBJ2-7, with D unresolved. The V gene lost 2 bases and the J gene lost 3 bases, with 14 bases spanning the gap. CDR1 SNHLY and CDR2 FYNNEI come from the germline V gene. The CDR3 consists of 15 residues. This CDR3 reads CASSESFGFFYEQYF. DNA of the CDR3: TGTGCCAGCAGTGAATCCTTCGGGTTTTTCTACGAGCAGTACTTC.

The gene calls are TRBV30 and TRBJ1-5; no clear D gene. Germline V lookup: CDR1 GTSNPN, CDR2 SVGIG (reference sequence). The CDR3 loop spans 13 amino acids. The ends were cut back, 2 bases at V and 2 bases at J, with 7 bases in the middle. The CDR3 DNA follows: TGTGCCTGGAGTCTTCGGGGCAATCAGCCCCAGCATTTT. This sequence encodes CAWSLRGNQPQHF.

This chain connects TRBV7-2 to TRBJ2-2; D is perhaps TRBD2 (7 bases). Germline V CDR1 and CDR2: SGHTA, FQGNSA. This CDR3 spans 16 amino acids. The germline V and J ends were trimmed by 7 bases and 1 base, with 16 bases remaining between them. This chain's CDR3 is CASNLGGALNTGELFF. DNA of the CDR3: TGTGCCAGCAACCTAGGGGGGGCCTTGAACACCGGGGAGCTGTTTTTT.

Only a few counts were recorded for this clone. The chain couples TRBV19 to TRBJ1-1; D not resolved. Per the germline V gene, CDR1 is LNHDA and CDR2 is SQIVND (reference sequence). The CDR3 has 14 amino acids. This chain's CDR3 is CVSRRAFMNTEAFF. CDR3 sequence (DNA): TGTGTTTCACGCAGAGCGTTCATGAACACTGAAGCTTTCTTT.

The count of this clone is one. This chain joins TRBV19 and TRBJ1-5; 7 positions match TRBD1. From germline, CDR1 is LNHDA and CDR2 SQIVND (reference sequence). Trimming at V came to 3 bases and at J to 7 bases, leaving 3 bases not matched to a gene. The CDR3 contains 13 residues. The CDR3 bases are TGTGCCAGTAGTATCAGAGGGGGCCAGCCCCAGCATTTT. Translating it yields CASSIRGGQPQHF.

This clone was counted only a few times. The CDR3: CSITGGAGEAFF. The CDR3 coding sequence is TGCAGCATCACAGGGGGCGCGGGTGAAGCTTTCTTT. This chain connects TRBV29-1 to TRBJ1-1, with 9 bases matching TRBD1. Germline CDR1 and CDR2: SQVTM and ANQGSEA. J gave up 7 bases and V 8 bases, and 8 bases lay outside the gene matches. This CDR3 comprises 12 residues. Combining the CDR3 with reference TRBV29-1 and TRBJ1-1 gives the whole variable domain SAVISQKPSRDICQRGTSLTIQCQVDSQVTMMFWYRQQPGQSLTLIATANQGSEATYESGFVIDKFPISRPNLTFSTLTVSNMSPEDSSIYLCSITGGAGEAFFGQGTRLTVV.

The chain has TRBV23-1 and TRBJ1-2; no clear D. TRBV23-1 is annotated as an ORF whose role is uncertain. The CDR3 contains 13 residues. V lost 7 bases and J 6 bases, leaving 15 bases between the germline ends. The CDR3 DNA reads as TGCGCCAGCATCTCACCCAGTTTCCATGGCTACACCTTC. It is translated as CASISPSFHGYTF.

V is TRBV19 and J is TRBJ1-1; D ambiguous. Trimming cost V 6 bases and J 0 bases, with 8 bases left between them. CDR3 size: 13 residues. From germline, CDR1 is LNHDA and CDR2 SQIVND (reference sequence). The CDR3 sequence: CASSLGVNTEAFF. DNA for the CDR3: TGTGCCAGTAGCTTAGGAGTGAACACTGAAGCTTTCTTT.

The CDR3 DNA reads as TGTGCCAGCAGCGTAGAGGAGGGGGCAGGTTATGGCTACACCTTC. It codes for CASSVEEGAGYGYTF. This rearrangement joins TRBV9 to TRBJ1-2; 7 positions match TRBD1. Germline-derived CDR1 and CDR2 are SGDLS and YYNGEE. V was clipped by 0 bases and J by 5 bases; unmatched bases: 7. This CDR3 has 15 residues.

V gene TRBV25-1 combines with J gene TRBJ2-7, with D possibly being TRBD2 (6 bases). Trimming left V 3 bases short and J 2 bases short, with 11 bases between. CDR3 length: 14 residues. Germline assignment: CDR1 MGHDK and CDR2 SYGVNS. This chain's CDR3 is CASSDQSGAYEQYF. DNA for the CDR3: TGTGCCAGCAGTGACCAGTCGGGGGCCTACGAGCAGTACTTC.

The chain is built from TRBV11-2 and TRBJ2-1, with 8 positions matching TRBD1. The CDR3 has 13 residues. From germline, CDR1 is SGHAT and CDR2 FQNNGV. V shed 5 bases and J 8 bases; nucleotides not matched to a gene: 5. CDR3 coding DNA: TGTGCCAGCAGCCGGACAGGGAGATATGAGCAGTTCTTC. This sequence encodes CASSRTGRYEQFF.

The chain uses TRBV6-4 and TRBJ2-1, with TRBD2 matching over 8 bases. CDR1 and CDR2 (germline): MRHNA, SNTAGT. J lost 3 bases, V lost 3 bases, and 4 bases had no gene match. This CDR3 is built from 15 residues. CDR3 DNA sequence: TGTGCCAGCAGTGAAGCGGGGGCAGACTACAATGAGCAGTTCTTC. This codes for CASSEAGADYNEQFF.

Regarding this clone: One end of the junction does not line up with germline, which may come from a read error. The V call is TRBV7-6, the J call TRBJ2-1; D is possibly TRBD1 (6 bases). The CDR3 is 15 amino acids. Germline lookup yields CDR1 SGHVS and CDR2 FNYEAQ. CDR3 DNA: TGTGCCAGCAGCCCCACGTTAGGGGGATACAGTGAGCAGTTCTTC. This gives the protein CASSPTLGGYSEQFF.

The sample holds one count of this clone. The CDR3, as DNA: TGTGCCACCAGCAGAATAGCGTGGAAGACAGATACGCAGTATTTT. Amino acid sequence: CATSRIAWKTDTQYF. This chain connects TRBV15 to TRBJ2-3, with D possibly matching TRBD2 (5 bases). This CDR3 comprises 15 residues. Germline-derived CDR1 and CDR2 are LNHNV and YYDKDF (reference sequence). V was cut by 2 bases and J by 3 bases, with 12 bases left in between.

This clone was observed a single time. The chain links TRBV28 to TRBJ1-5; weak D call: TRBD1 (6 bases). V was trimmed by 3 bases and J by 4 bases, leaving 16 bases between them. In germline, CDR1 is MDHEN, CDR2 SYDVKM. The CDR3 runs to 16 residues. The CDR3 DNA follows: TGTGCCAGCAGTTTTGACACAGGGATTAGGAATCAGCCCCAGCATTTT. Amino acids: CASSFDTGIRNQPQHF. Using reference TRBV28 and TRBJ1-5 for the parts outside the CDR3, the full variable domain is DVKVTQSSRYLVKRTGEKVFLECVQDMDHENMFWYRQDPGLGLRLIYFSYDVKMKEKGDIPEGYSVSREKKERFSLILESASTNQTSMYLCASSFDTGIRNQPQHFGDGTRLSIL.

The CDR3 is CAISEFAGGYSAYEQYF. DNA of the CDR3: TGTGCCATCAGTGAGTTCGCAGGGGGCTATTCAGCCTACGAGCAGTACTTC. V gene TRBV10-3 combines with J gene TRBJ2-7; 8 bases match TRBD1. Germline CDR1 reads ENHRY; CDR2 reads SYGVKD. The length of the CDR3 is 17 residues. The junction had 10 bases not matched to a gene; V was cut back by 1 base and J by 2 bases.

This clone was observed a single time. V usage is TRBV2 and J usage is TRBJ2-1; D gene uncertain. This CDR3 is 14 amino acids long. With 6 bases removed from V and 7 bases from J, the gap between germline ends came to 16 bases. The germline V gene encodes CDR1 SNHLY and CDR2 FYNNEI. Written as DNA, the CDR3 is TGTGCCAGCAGGCTAGGTTGGCTTGGGAATGAGCAGTTCTTC. Encoded protein: CASRLGWLGNEQFF.

The CDR3 DNA sequence: TGTGCCAGCAGGGGACAGAGCTACGAGCAGTACTTC. The encoded protein is CASRGQSYEQYF. The gene calls are TRBV2 and TRBJ2-7, with TRBD1 matching 7 bases. The V gene end was trimmed by 6 bases and the J gene end by 3 bases; junction bases not matched to a gene: 2. Germline CDR1 reads SNHLY; CDR2 reads FYNNEI. This CDR3 is built from 12 residues.

V is TRBV5-4 and J is TRBJ2-4; 9 bases fit TRBD1. The CDR3 runs 17 residues. Germline loops: CDR1 SGHNT, CDR2 YYREEE (reference sequence). The trim removed 7 bases at V and 8 bases at J, leaving 19 bases unmatched. CDR3 amino acids: CASGFQSSGTGLDIQYF. CDR3 DNA sequence: TGTGCCAGCGGATTCCAAAGTTCCGGGACAGGGTTGGACATTCAGTACTTC.

The chain joins TRBV10-3 to TRBJ1-2; D not certain. V lost 5 bases and J 8 bases, leaving 15 bases between the germline ends. This CDR3 comprises 13 residues. CDR1 is ENHRY, CDR2 SYGVKD, per germline. For the CDR3, the DNA is TGTGCCATCAGTCGCGGCGGGTCGGACGGCTACACCTTC. Translation gives CAISRGGSDGYTF.

The chain links TRBV6-1 to TRBJ1-2, with D unclear. CDR1 is MNHNS and CDR2 is SASEGT in the germline V gene. V gave up 5 bases and J gave up 3 bases, with 10 bases separating them. The CDR3 loop spans 13 amino acids. Here the CDR3 DNA reads TGTGCCAGCAGTTTCGACAACTACTATGGCTACACCTTC. Amino acid sequence: CASSFDNYYGYTF.

CDR3 region: CASSEHPGGRVYGYTF. Here the CDR3 DNA reads TGCGCCAGCAGTGAGCACCCCGGGGGACGGGTCTATGGCTACACCTTC. The rearrangement links TRBV10-2 to TRBJ1-2; D is possibly TRBD1 (5 bases). CDR3 length: 16 residues. CDR1 and CDR2 from the germline V gene are WSHSY and SAAADI. V lost 2 bases to trimming and J lost 4 bases, with 17 bases between them.

The chain employs TRBV7-9 and TRBJ1-1; 9 bases line up with TRBD1. CDR1 is SEHNR and CDR2 is FQNEAQ in the germline V gene (reference sequence). The CDR3 has 14 amino acids. J gave up 11 bases and V 5 bases, and 12 bases lay outside the gene matches. CDR3 sequence: CASSATGGRVWAFF. The CDR3 DNA reads as TGTGCCAGCAGCGCAACAGGGGGCCGAGTGTGGGCTTTCTTT.

The chain is built from TRBV11-2 and TRBJ2-1, with TRBD2 as a possible D gene (5 bases). Germline V gene data show CDR1 as SGHAT and CDR2 as FQNNGV. Trimming removed 4 bases from V and 8 bases from J, with 18 bases in between. CDR3 size: 15 residues. CDR3 sequence: CASSSIMSGGYEQFF. The CDR3 DNA reads TGTGCCAGCAGCTCCATTATGAGCGGCGGTTATGAGCAGTTCTTC.

The chain links TRBV19 to TRBJ1-2; a possible D gene is TRBD1 (5 bases). V lost 6 bases to trimming and J lost 2 bases, with 19 bases between them. CDR3 length: 16 amino acids. The germline CDR1 and CDR2 sequences are LNHDA and SQIVND (reference sequence). The CDR3 loop is CASRSAAGPSNYGYTF. CDR3 in DNA: TGTGCCAGTAGATCGGCTGCGGGACCTAGCAACTATGGCTACACCTTC.

This chain joins TRBV24-1 and TRBJ1-5; 7 nucleotides match TRBD1. Germline V gives CDR1 KGHDR, CDR2 SFDVKD. The CDR3 consists of 13 residues. This CDR3 is CATGTVPNQPQHF. Here the CDR3 DNA reads TGTGCAACCGGGACAGTGCCCAATCAGCCCCAGCATTTT.

V gene TRBV29-1 combines with J gene TRBJ2-3; 11 nucleotides line up with TRBD2. The V gene end was trimmed by 4 bases and the J gene end by 0 bases; junction bases not matched to a gene: 3. Germline V gene data show CDR1 as SQVTM and CDR2 as ANQGSEA. The CDR3 extends over 15 amino acids. CDR3 bases: TGCAGCGTTGTGGTAGCGGGGGGGAGCACAGATACGCAGTATTTT. It is translated as CSVVVAGGSTDTQYF.

This sequence joins TRBV6-5 and TRBJ2-7, with TRBD1 matching 8 bases. The V gene end was trimmed by 5 bases and the J gene end by 5 bases; junction bases not matched to a gene: 2. Germline CDR1 MNHEY, CDR2 SVGAGI. The CDR3 loop spans 12 amino acids. CDR3 bases: TGTGCCAGCAGTCAGGGGGCGAACGAGCAGTACTTC. Its protein product is CASSQGANEQYF.

This clone was seen just once. The V gene is TRBV11-2, the J gene TRBJ1-1; tentatively, D is TRBD1 (5 bases). Looked up from germline, CDR1 is SGHAT and CDR2 is FQNNGV. The ends were cut back, 5 bases at V and 0 bases at J, with 22 bases in the middle. The CDR3 has 18 residues. CDR3: CASSLTPPGGSMNTEAFF. The CDR3 coding sequence is TGTGCCAGCAGCCTTACTCCCCCCGGGGGATCTATGAACACTGAAGCTTTCTTT.